These 19 T cell receptor beta chains came from one sample sequenced in a study of T cells in Graves' hyperthyroidism and ophthalmopathy. Amplification yielded TCR beta CDR3 regions, with RNA transcripts as the source. The HTBI set primed first-round TCR CDR3 RT-PCR. MiXCR, applied by TCRdb to the multiplex PCR reads, yields one record per CDR3 protein. The sample carries about 360,000 distinct CDR3 sequences, less than 15% recorded once. Source material: blood. These receptors were collected from a woman younger than 30 with Graves' hyperthyroidism.

The chain couples TRBV9 to TRBJ2-5; D gene unclear. From germline, CDR1 is SGDLS and CDR2 YYNGEE. V was trimmed by 4 bases and J by 3 bases, leaving 16 bases between them. The CDR3 runs to 15 residues. CDR3 nucleotide sequence: TGTGCCAGCAGCCCCCTCCGGACGGATAAAGAGACCCAGTACTTC. It encodes CASSPLRTDKETQYF.

There are many counts of this clonotype. The V gene is TRBV28, the J gene TRBJ1-1; 7 positions agree with TRBD1. This CDR3 comprises 18 residues. The germline V gene has CDR1 MDHEN and CDR2 SYDVKM. Unmatched junction bases numbered 20, after V lost 9 bases and J lost 1 base. Written as DNA, the CDR3 is TGTGCCAGTGGGAGAGTCAGGGGGGGACCCACGGCGAACACTGAAGCTTTCTTT. The encoded protein is CASGRVRGGPTANTEAFF.

This clonotype has only a few counts. The chain carries TRBV20-1 and TRBJ2-1; D may be TRBD1 (6 bases). V was trimmed by 5 bases and J by 0 bases, leaving 17 bases between them. The germline V gene encodes CDR1 DFQATT and CDR2 SNEGSKA (reference sequence). CDR3 length: 16 residues. DNA for the CDR3: TGCAGTGCTTCCGGACGCAGGACAGTCTCCTACAATGAGCAGTTCTTC. This sequence encodes CSASGRRTVSYNEQFF.

This clonotype was seen at least ten times. The CDR3 protein is CASSLLPAASTDTQYF. CDR3 DNA: TGTGCCAGCAGCCTTCTTCCCGCCGCTAGCACAGATACGCAGTATTTT. The V gene is TRBV28, the J gene TRBJ2-3; D is unresolved. Looked up from germline, CDR1 is MDHEN and CDR2 is SYDVKM. V lost 6 bases to trimming and J lost 0 bases, with 16 bases between them. The CDR3 sequence is 16 residues long.

This clonotype was seen ten or more times. The chain links TRBV20-1 to TRBJ1-2, with D perhaps TRBD1 (5 bases). V was clipped by 5 bases and J by 0 bases, with 16 bases between them. CDR1 and CDR2 from the germline V gene are DFQATT and SNEGSKA (reference sequence). There are 15 residues in the CDR3. CDR3 sequence: CSAPPWGTTNYGYTF. DNA of the CDR3: TGCAGTGCTCCGCCTTGGGGGACTACTAACTATGGCTACACCTTC.

This clonotype was counted ten times or more. V gene TRBV7-2 combines with J gene TRBJ1-2; 7 bases match TRBD1. V was clipped by 5 bases and J by 1 base; unmatched bases: 7. Germline loops: CDR1 SGHTA, CDR2 FQGNSA. This CDR3 is 15 amino acids long. CDR3 loop: CASSPTGQLNYGYTF. The CDR3, as DNA: TGTGCCAGCAGCCCGACGGGACAGCTTAACTATGGCTACACCTTC.

The chain employs TRBV5-5 and TRBJ1-4, with D unresolved. Per germline, CDR1 SGHKS and CDR2 YYEKEE (reference sequence). Trimming took 0 bases from V and 5 from J, leaving 14 bases between them. The CDR3 consists of 16 residues. CDR3 in amino acids: CASSLDPRRANEKLFF. CDR3 sequence (DNA): TGTGCCAGCAGCTTGGATCCTCGGAGGGCGAATGAAAAACTGTTTTTT. The whole variable domain, filled in from reference TRBV5-5 and TRBJ1-4, reads DAGVTQSPTHLIKTRGQQVTLRCSPISGHKSVSWYQQVLGQGPQFIFQYYEKEERGRGNFPDRFSARQFPNYSSELNVNALLLGDSALYLCASSLDPRRANEKLFFGSGTQLSVL.

This clonotype was detected ten times or more. This sequence joins TRBV3-1 and TRBJ1-4, with D uncertain. The V end lost 2 bases, the J end lost 6 bases, and 7 bases lay between the germline ends. The CDR3 extends over 13 amino acids. Germline CDR1 and CDR2: LGHDT and YNNKEL (reference sequence). CDR3 bases: TGTGCCAGCAGCCAATTTGGGGATGAAAAACTGTTTTTT. Encoded protein: CASSQFGDEKLFF.

This clonotype occurred once. This may arise from a read error, as a much more abundant clone is one base away. The genes are TRBV7-9 and TRBJ1-1; tentatively, D is TRBD1 (5 bases). The CDR3 runs to 15 residues. Germline V gene sequence: CDR1 SEHNR, CDR2 FQNEAQ (reference sequence). The CDR3: CVSSESGTMNTEAFF. DNA of the CDR3: TGTGTCAGCAGCGAATCAGGGACCATGAACACTGAAGCTTTCTTT. Together with reference TRBV7-9 and TRBJ1-1, the CDR3 gives the full variable domain: DTGVSQNPRHKITKRGQNVTFRCDPISEHNRLYWYRQTLGQGPEFLTYFQNEAQLEKSRLLSDRFSAERPKGSFSTLEIQRTEQGDSAMYLCVSSESGTMNTEAFFGQGTRLTVV.

Many counts were recorded for this clonotype. The rearrangement links TRBV20-1 to TRBJ2-7, with 7 positions matching TRBD2. This CDR3 has 16 amino acids. Germline V lookup: CDR1 DFQATT, CDR2 SNEGSKA (reference sequence). The V gene end was trimmed by 8 bases and the J gene end by 1 base; junction bases not matched to a gene: 17. The CDR3 is CSTTGGRGGSSYEQYF. The DNA of the CDR3 is TGCAGTACAACTGGGGGTCGGGGCGGGAGTTCCTACGAGCAGTACTTC.

This chain uses TRBV5-1 with TRBJ2-5; the match to TRBD2 covers 11 bases. This CDR3 has 16 amino acids. CDR1 and CDR2 from the germline V gene are SGHRS and YFSETQ. After removal of 0 bases from V and 5 bases from J, the junction contained 6 bases not matched to a gene. CDR3 in DNA: TGCGCCAGCAGCTTGGTACTAGCGGGGGAGGAGGAGACCCAGTACTTC. Translation gives CASSLVLAGEEETQYF.

As to this clonotype: This clone may be a read error of a much larger clone one base away. This sequence joins TRBV7-8 and TRBJ2-1, with 13 positions matching TRBD2. Trimming cost V 1 base and J 2 bases; bases outside gene matches: 5. CDR3 length: 18 residues. Germline lookup yields CDR1 SGHVS and CDR2 FQNEAQ. The CDR3 sequence is CASSLGRTSGSPYNEQFF. The CDR3 bases are TGTGCCAGCAGCTTAGGTAGGACTAGCGGGAGCCCCTACAATGAGCAGTTCTTC.

In this sample, this clonotype turned up many times. The chain has TRBV2 and TRBJ2-1, with D maybe TRBD2 (5 bases). V dropped 1 base and J dropped 15 bases, with 13 bases sitting between them. Germline CDR1 and CDR2: SNHLY and FYNNEI. The CDR3 runs 12 residues. The CDR3, as DNA: TGTGCCAGCAGTGAAGTTCGAGGGTCGGGGTTCTTC. Residues: CASSEVRGSGFF.

The V call is TRBV15, the J call TRBJ1-6, with unresolved D. The CDR3 is made up of 13 amino acids. With 3 bases removed from V and 5 bases from J, the gap between germline ends came to 5 bases. CDR1 and CDR2 from the germline V gene are LNHNV and YYDKDF (reference sequence). The CDR3 coding sequence is TGTGCCACCAGCAGCGACCATAATTCACCCCTCCACTTT. Translating gives CATSSDHNSPLHF.

This clonotype was found many times. This rearrangement joins TRBV7-9 to TRBJ2-3; 7 bases agree with TRBD2. Germline V lookup: CDR1 SEHNR, CDR2 FQNEAQ (reference sequence). CDR3 length equals 15 residues. V dropped 3 bases and J dropped 0; count of bases not matched to a gene: 3. In DNA form, the CDR3 reads TGTGCCAGCAGCTTGACTAGCTTTAGCACAGATACGCAGTATTTT. Residues: CASSLTSFSTDTQYF.

In this sample, this clonotype turned up many times. This sequence joins TRBV6-1 and TRBJ1-1, with no clear D. The V and J ends lost 7 bases and 1 base respectively, with 10 bases between them. The CDR3 is made up of 13 amino acids. CDR1 is MNHNS, CDR2 SASEGT, per germline. The CDR3 reads CASTPRGNTEAFF. The DNA of the CDR3 is TGTGCCAGCACTCCGAGAGGGAACACTGAAGCTTTCTTT.

The chain links TRBV5-1 to TRBJ2-1; TRBD2 matches 14 bases. The CDR3 is 15 residues long. The germline V gene has CDR1 SGHRS and CDR2 YFSETQ. After removal of 7 bases from V and 8 bases from J, the junction contained 8 bases not matched to a gene. The CDR3 coding sequence is TGCGCCAGCGGACCGGGACTAGCGGGGGAAGATGAGCAGTTCTTC. This encodes CASGPGLAGEDEQFF.

This clonotype has at least ten counts. V and J are TRBV3-1 and TRBJ2-1, with TRBD2 identical over 11 bases. Trimming took 0 bases from V and 8 from J; bases not matched to a gene: 6. This CDR3 is 16 amino acids long. Germline CDR1 is LGHDT and CDR2 is YNNKEL (reference sequence). CDR3 nucleotides: TGTGCCAGCAGCCAAGAGGGACTAGCGGTTCTGGATGAGCAGTTCTTC. Protein: CASSQEGLAVLDEQFF.

This rearrangement joins TRBV28 to TRBJ1-1, with D possibly TRBD1 on 6 matching bases. The CDR3 sequence is 14 residues long. The germline V and J ends were trimmed by 7 bases and 5 bases, with 17 bases remaining between them. Germline-derived CDR1 and CDR2 are MDHEN and SYDVKM. The CDR3 protein is CASTEGGGPTEAFF. Here the CDR3 DNA reads TGTGCCAGCACGGAAGGTGGGGGGCCGACTGAAGCTTTCTTT.